A single sample is the source of the 15 T cell receptor beta chains below, sequenced in a study of T cell responses to AZD1222 COVID-19 vaccine. Clones were read by immunoSEQ multiplex PCR, and TCRdb kept only the in-frame ones, dropping some. This repertoire shows roughly 190,000 clones, around 90% found once; its top ten account for roughly 0.99%. Here the sequenced sample was peripheral blood, taken on day 0 of AZD1222 vaccination. These receptors were collected from an adult in good health.

V is TRBV2 and J is TRBJ1-5; 8 bases are a match to TRBD1. This CDR3 has 15 residues. The J segment lost 7 bases and the V segment lost 5 bases, leaving 10 bases of the junction unmatched. Germline V CDR1 and CDR2: SNHLY, FYNNEI. The CDR3 reads CASSWTGPPWQPQHF. CDR3 DNA: TGTGCCAGCAGTTGGACAGGGCCGCCATGGCAGCCCCAGCATTTT.

The chain has TRBV7-9 and TRBJ2-1; 8 bases are shared with TRBD2. This CDR3 comprises 16 residues. Germline-derived CDR1 and CDR2 are SEHNR and FQNEAQ (reference sequence). Trimming at V came to 5 bases and at J to 4 bases, leaving 10 bases not matched to a gene. CDR3: CASSGRRLASYNEQFF. The CDR3, as DNA: TGTGCCAGCAGCGGACGTAGACTAGCGTCTTACAATGAGCAGTTCTTC.

The chain carries TRBV29-1 and TRBJ2-1; D call uncertain. The V gene lost 7 bases and the J gene lost 8 bases, with 18 bases spanning the gap. Per the germline V gene, CDR1 is SQVTM and CDR2 is ANQGSEA. There are 13 residues in the CDR3. The CDR3 reads CSDRVWNYDEQFF. DNA of the CDR3: TGCAGCGACCGGGTATGGAATTATGATGAGCAGTTCTTC.

The rearrangement joins TRBV7-3 to TRBJ1-1, with D perhaps matching TRBD1 (5 bases). The germline V gene encodes CDR1 SGHTA and CDR2 FQGTGA. Trimming removed 5 bases at V and 4 bases at J, with 14 bases between. This CDR3 comprises 14 residues. Written as DNA, the CDR3 is TGTGCCAGCAGCCCCGGGGGGAGTGCCACTGAAGCTTTCTTT. Amino acid sequence: CASSPGGSATEAFF.

The CDR3 DNA reads TGTGCCAGCAGCTTAGGGGCACAGTCGGACACTGAAGCTTTCTTT. Its translation: CASSLGAQSDTEAFF. This chain uses TRBV7-3 with TRBJ1-1, with D perhaps matching TRBD1 (5 bases). Germline V gene data show CDR1 as SGHTA and CDR2 as FQGTGA. Trimming took off 2 bases at V and 3 bases at J, with 13 bases between the two ends. This CDR3 has 15 amino acids.

The V gene is TRBV29-1, the J gene TRBJ2-7; the D gene could be TRBD1 or TRBD2 (5 bases each). CDR1 is SQVTM, CDR2 ANQGSEA, per germline. With 2 bases removed from V and 7 bases from J, the gap between germline ends came to 15 bases. The CDR3 totals 13 residues. The CDR3 loop reads CSVEWDPSREQYF. CDR3 in DNA: TGCAGCGTTGAATGGGACCCTTCTAGGGAGCAGTACTTC.

This clone appeared a few times. The chain uses TRBV10-2 and TRBJ2-7, with unresolved D. CDR3 length: 13 residues. Per the germline V gene, CDR1 is WSHSY and CDR2 is SAAADI. Trimming took 4 bases from V and 3 from J, leaving 10 bases between them. The CDR3 DNA follows: TGCGCCAGCAGTGTAGACTCATACTACGAGCAGTACTTC. Translated: CASSVDSYYEQYF.

The chain links TRBV6-5 to TRBJ2-7; D ambiguous. CDR3 length equals 12 residues. Germline assignment: CDR1 MNHEY and CDR2 SVGAGI. The ends were cut back, 7 bases at V and 2 bases at J, with 9 bases in the middle. The CDR3 DNA follows: TGTGCCAGCACTGCAGTGACCTACGAGCAGTACTTC. Its protein is CASTAVTYEQYF.

V and J are TRBV19 and TRBJ1-6; maybe TRBD1 (6 bases). CDR1 is LNHDA and CDR2 is SQIVND in the germline V gene (reference sequence). V was shortened by 5 bases and J by 5 bases, with 16 bases between the two germline ends. The CDR3 extends over 16 amino acids. For the CDR3, the DNA is TGTGCCAGTAGTTGGGGCCAGGGGATGAATAATTCACCCCTCCACTTT. As protein: CASSWGQGMNNSPLHF.

The chain joins TRBV4-1 to TRBJ2-4; 7 bases match TRBD2. The CDR3 is 14 residues long. J lost 8 bases, V lost 0 bases, and 4 bases had no gene match. The germline V gene encodes CDR1 MGHRA and CDR2 YSYEKL. CDR3: CASSQDPSGDIQYF. As DNA, the CDR3 is TGCGCCAGCAGCCAAGATCCTAGCGGTGACATTCAGTACTTC.

The genes are TRBV6-1 and TRBJ1-1, with unresolved D. Trimming removed 4 bases at V and 1 base at J, with 19 bases between. This CDR3 region has 17 residues. Germline CDR1 reads MNHNS; CDR2 reads SASEGT. The chain's CDR3 is CASSAGFEFSGNTEAFF. Here the CDR3 DNA reads TGTGCCAGCAGTGCCGGGTTTGAGTTTAGTGGGAACACTGAAGCTTTCTTT.

The V and J genes are TRBV5-1 and TRBJ2-3; D gene ambiguous. The CDR3 loop spans 12 amino acids. V was shortened by 3 bases and J by 0 bases, with 2 bases between the two germline ends. Per the germline V gene, CDR1 is SGHRS and CDR2 is YFSETQ. This CDR3 is CASSWSTDTQYF. CDR3 nucleotide sequence: TGCGCCAGCAGCTGGAGCACAGATACGCAGTATTTT.

V usage is TRBV7-6 and J usage is TRBJ2-1, with 13 positions matching TRBD2. The CDR3 has 15 residues. After removal of 3 bases from V and 12 bases from J, the junction contained 8 bases not matched to a gene. Germline CDR1 SGHVS, CDR2 FNYEAQ. The CDR3 bases are TGTGCCAGCAGCTTGGGGGCCAGGACTAGCGGGAGGCAGTTCTTC. As protein: CASSLGARTSGRQFF.

CDR3 sequence: CASTPGGGAEAFF. CDR3 bases: TGTGCCAGCACCCCAGGGGGAGGGGCCGAAGCTTTCTTT. V gene TRBV9 combines with J gene TRBJ1-1; 7 nucleotides match TRBD1. Germline V gene lookup returns CDR1 SGDLS and CDR2 YYNGEE. The ends lost 6 bases at V and 8 bases at J; junction bases unmatched: 10. This CDR3 has 13 amino acids.

The chain combines TRBV12-5 with TRBJ1-4, with D possibly matching TRBD1 (6 bases). There are 16 residues in the CDR3. The V gene's germline CDR1 is LGHNT and CDR2 FRNRAP. V lost 4 bases, J lost 2 bases, and 14 bases lay in between. The CDR3 sequence: CASGSPQGWTNEKLFF. In DNA form, the CDR3 reads TGTGCTAGTGGTTCCCCACAGGGTTGGACTAATGAAAAACTGTTTTTT.